This T cell receptor beta chain was found in a study of CD8+ T cells in alopecia areata (dated by TCRdb to the late 2010s). Study-level background: The treated patients took part in an open-label pilot trial in which moderate-to-severe alopecia areata was treated with oral tofacitinib at 5 to 10 mg twice daily. Patients received tofacitinib for 6 to 18 months and were then followed off drug for 6 months to check for delayed response and recurrence. For the treated patients, the SALT score, which quantifies what percentage of scalp surface area is affected, served as the measure of disease severity. To study T cell clonal expansion in alopecia areata, the researchers applied high-throughput TCRbeta sequencing to both the C3H/HeJ mouse model and human patients. On the human side, TCRbeta sequencing was run on scalp tissue and on sorted CD4+ and CD8+ peripheral blood T cells from healthy controls and from alopecia areata patients with either patchy or totalis/universalis disease. Tofacitinib-treated patients had biopsies at baseline and at 4 and 24 weeks of treatment, with a later scalp biopsy in several patients. Scalp clonality was compared among normal scalp (n=4), patchy alopecia areata scalp (n=8), and alopecia totalis/universalis scalp (n=8). RNA was obtained with the PAXgene miRNA kit for fixed scalp, the miRNeasy kit for PBMCs, and the RNeasy kit for mouse skin. TCRbeta CDR3 regions were amplified by immunoSEQ multiplex PCR with 35 Vbeta forward and 13 Jbeta reverse primers.

Interpreted using the paper, the treatment or condition label stands for: oral pan-JAK inhibitor, 5-10 mg twice daily. From alopecia areata patients, peripheral blood was collected along with lesional scalp punch biopsies. PBMCs were isolated by density centrifugation and stained for CD3, CD4 and CD8, and CD4+ and CD8+ T cells were sorted on a FACSAria. From the cysteine up to the phenylalanine, the CDR3 has a length of 15 residues. Only the CDR3 region is kept as DNA, spanning 45 bases read in frame from base 1. Taken from the germline V gene, the CDR1 and CDR2 loops are SGHRS and YFSETQ. Unmatched junction bases come to 8, with V trimmed by 5 bases and J by 2 bases. What the work shows at the level of the full study, not this receptor alone: During tofacitinib treatment, many expanded lesional clones remained in scalp and blood, and this persistence may partly explain relapse after treatment is stopped. Resident alphabeta T cells in normal human skin are also sequenced, complicating scalp TCR repertoire analysis, unlike mouse skin dominated by gammadelta T cells. Tofacitinib significantly decreased scalp clonality and the number of expanded CD8+ clones among the top 100 scalp clones. Shared TCR sequences between patients were less evident than in mice, which may be partly attributable to HLA diversity in the patient population. Compared with normal scalp, lesional scalp had higher clonality and more expanded CD8+ clones, particularly in alopecia totalis/universalis, a pattern that suggests antigenic drive. Because the treated cohort was small and had just a single nonresponder, larger studies are needed to establish links between baseline CD8+ expansion and response.

Of note for this clone: Its specific antigen is unknown. Per-base qualities were not stored, and no clone one base away is much larger.

The library was produced with the immunoSEQ multiplex PCR assay. For TCR sequencing, RNA was extracted from every sample and reverse transcribed into cDNA to serve as template. First-strand cDNA was synthesized with SuperScript III using a 2:1 mix of oligo-dT and random hexamers. A synthetic immune receptor repertoire was used to gauge amplification bias, and whatever bias remained was removed computationally. The paper's data handling went like this. Raw reads were preprocessed to remove errors, and CDR3 was defined according to IMGT conventions as the region from the conserved cysteine to phenylalanine. Clonality was calculated as 1 minus Shannon entropy normalized by log2 of the number of productive unique TCRs. Whether scalp clones were CD4 or CD8 was inferred by matching scalp TCRbeta sequences against CD4 and CD8 repertoires sorted from blood. Imported from immuneACCESS, the table was reduced by TCRdb to in-frame sequences with V and J called. These copies leave out some clones; in studies compared against another copy, an unresolved V gene accounts for under half, and the cause of the remainder is not known. D and trimming come from the DNA, and the V and J calls and clone size come from that table. The sample yields more than 100,000 clones; 65% to 90% were counted once. Around 10% of the sample goes to the ten largest clones.

This clonotype was sampled from a human donor with alopecia areata. The input for sequencing was CD8+ T cells sorted from blood, taken between weeks 30 and 35, from a patient treated with tofacitinib. The V gene is TRBV5-1 and the J gene is TRBJ1-2; TRBD1 lines up with 8 middle nucleotides. The CDR3 protein is CASRTSGTGNYGYTF. DNA sequence: TGCGCCAGCAGGACGTCCGGGACAGGCAACTATGGCTACACCTTC. Full variable domain (CDR3 extended with the reference TRBV5-1 and TRBJ1-2 proteins): KAGVTQTPRYLIKTRGQQVTLSCSPISGHRSVSWYQQTPGQGLQFLFEYFSETQRNKGNFPGRFSGRQFSNSRSEMNVSTLELGDSALYLCASRTSGTGNYGYTFGSGTRLTVV.